This TCR beta chain was recorded in a study of T cells after yellow fever vaccination. TCRdb reprocessed the 5' RACE reads via MiXCR and lists one record per CDR3 protein. This table has about 330,000 distinct CDR3 sequences, 8.1% appearing once. The V and J ends lost 0 bases and 8 bases, in that order; junction bases with no gene match: 6. The germline gives CDR1 MGHRA, CDR2 YSYEKL. The CDR3 runs to 15 residues. V gene TRBV4-1 combines with J gene TRBJ1-2; 10 bases are shared with TRBD1. The clonotype comes from a man younger than 35 who received the YFV17D yellow fever vaccine. Sample: PBMCs, taken 35 to 50 days after the first yellow fever vaccination. CDR3 sequence: CASSQEGTGEGGYTF. CDR3 DNA sequence: TGCGCCAGCAGCCAAGAGGGGACAGGGGAAGGAGGCTACACCTTC.